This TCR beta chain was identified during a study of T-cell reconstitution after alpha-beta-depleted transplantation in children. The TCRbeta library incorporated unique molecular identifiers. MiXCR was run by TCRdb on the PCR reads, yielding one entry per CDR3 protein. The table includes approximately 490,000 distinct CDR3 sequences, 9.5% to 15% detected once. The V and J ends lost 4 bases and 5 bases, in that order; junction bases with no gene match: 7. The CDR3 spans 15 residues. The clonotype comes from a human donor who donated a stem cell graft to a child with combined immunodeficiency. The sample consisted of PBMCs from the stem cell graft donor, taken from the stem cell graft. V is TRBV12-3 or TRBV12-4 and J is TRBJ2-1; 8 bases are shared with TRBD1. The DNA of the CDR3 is TGTGCCAGCAGTTCCCGGGACAGGTACCACAATGAGCAGTTCTTC. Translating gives CASSSRDRYHNEQFF.